This TCR beta chain was identified during a study of T-cell reconstitution after alpha-beta-depleted transplantation in children (dated by TCRdb to 2016 to 2017). Context from the whole study: The study quantitatively tracked T-cell immune reconstitution after TCRalphabeta/CD19-depleted allogeneic hematopoietic cell transplantation in children using TCR repertoire profiling.

The intended sense of this specimen's treatment or condition label: allogeneic hematopoietic cell transplantation with graft depleted of TCRalphabeta T cells and CD19 B cells. TCRalphabeta/CD19-depleted allogeneic hematopoietic cell grafts were given to the transplant recipients, all of whom were children. The full study reports these points: The apparently early recovery of alphabetaT-cell counts about two months after transplant reportedly depended on only several hundred rapidly expanded clones that came from non-depleted graft cells. Over subsequent months, a decline in hyperexpanded clone frequencies was noted, and after one year, T-cell counts and TCRbeta diversity were mostly ascribed to newly produced T cells. In some patients, the high TCRbeta diversity seen at day 60 was put down to recipient T cells and intrathymic progenitors that had survived conditioning.

This clonotype was counted at least ten times. Its antigen specificity is not known. An end of the junction does not agree with germline; a read error may underlie this. For CDR1 and CDR2, the germline V gene lists LGHNA and YSLEER. The CDR3 measures 13 amino acids from cysteine to phenylalanine. The kept DNA is CDR3 alone, 39 bases in frame from the first base. The library relied on PCR. Data came from an Illumina HiSeq 2500. Molecular barcoding was employed in the preparation of TCR libraries, with unique molecular identifiers being used to normalize TCRbeta repertoire quantification. TCRdb reran the public reads through fastp at Q25 and MiXCR, keeping productive beta chains. When rows share a CDR3 protein, they turn into one entry using the most common DNA and genes. This sample gives 250,000 to 300,000 distinct CDR3 sequences in total; less than 9.5% of them show up just once. Around 10% of the sample rests with the top ten.

This clonotype originated in a female patient between 2 and 15 years old who had a stem cell transplant for Fanconi anemia, so the T cells may come from the graft donor. Specimen: peripheral blood, collected 360 days after TCRalphabeta/CD19-depleted stem cell transplant. The chain is assembled from TRBV4-3 and TRBJ1-1; a tentative D call is TRBD1 (5 bases match). The nucleotide sequence is given as TGTGCCAGCAGCCAAGACAGGAACACTGAAGCTTTCTTT. Translated, it reads CASSQDRNTEAFF.